This T cell receptor (beta chain) was captured by sequencing in a study of blood T cells in healthy people across ages. Study outcomes and limitations: Measured against age, TCR beta diversity per million T cells decreased in a roughly linear manner. The lack of PBMC sorting stopped any conclusive naive versus antigen-experienced comparison. Higher diversity, along with more naive CD4+ cells, distinguished long-lived donors from aged donors.

There are 15 residues in the CDR3. V gave up 2 bases and J gave up 5 bases; unmatched junction bases: 5. Comments on this clonotype: Its target is not known.

A second PCR, run for about 7 to 11 cycles, used a sample-barcoded 5' primer plus a J-beta primer mix. TCRdb itself ran the 5' RACE reads through MiXCR, one entry per CDR3 protein. The data hold about 970,000 distinct CDR3 sequences, with roughly half observed a single time. Collection of roughly 9.8 milliliters of peripheral blood was performed for each donor. The sequencing sample was made of blood. The clonotype comes from a woman aged 60-75 years in good health. The rearrangement links TRBV12-3 or TRBV12-4 to TRBJ2-1; 8 nucleotides line up with TRBD2. The CDR3 loop is CASSLSGSGHNEQFF. As DNA, the CDR3 is TGTGCCAGCAGTTTAAGCGGGAGTGGGCACAATGAGCAGTTCTTC.